These 32 T cell receptor beta chains were all obtained from the same sample, sequenced in a study of T cell repertoires in cytomegalovirus infection. TCRdb redid the calling of the reads with MiXCR, one entry per CDR3 protein. Counted here are about 770,000 distinct CDR3 sequences, about 27% occurring once; the ten biggest clones make up less than 15%. Their antigen targets remain unknown. Sequencing used cultured CD8+ T cells from PBMCs, obtained from culture after CMV antigen stimulation. Receptor source: a human donor in good health (CMV status not recorded). Some clones in this sample may be carry-over from other donors' samples.

The rearrangement links TRBV27 to TRBJ2-1; D is uncertain. Germline V gene sequence: CDR1 MNHEY, CDR2 SMNVEV (reference sequence). This CDR3 has 15 residues. Trimming took 7 bases from V and 2 from J, leaving 15 bases between them. CDR3 region: CASTELGPTYNEQFF. CDR3 coding DNA: TGTGCCAGCACCGAATTGGGTCCCACCTACAATGAGCAGTTCTTC.

In its sample, this clonotype was seen a few times. This chain joins TRBV12-5 and TRBJ2-2; D remains ambiguous. In germline, CDR1 is LGHNT, CDR2 FRNRAP. The CDR3 runs to 15 residues. V lost 0 bases and J 4 bases, leaving 9 bases between the germline ends. The CDR3 DNA sequence: TGTGCTAGTGGTTTGGTACTATTGGCCACCGGGGAGCTGTTTTTT. Protein product: CASGLVLLATGELFF.

This clonotype was counted ten times or more. V gene TRBV12-3 or TRBV12-4 combines with J gene TRBJ2-7; tentative D call: TRBD2 (7 bases). Trimming removed 6 bases at V and 5 bases at J, with 23 bases between. The CDR3 runs to 16 residues. The CDR3 sequence is CASSLSGGQGLDEQYF. The CDR3 bases are TGTGCCAGCAGCCTCTCCGGGGGGCAGGGGCTAGACGAGCAGTACTTC.

This clonotype was seen a handful of times. The genes are TRBV12-3 or TRBV12-4 and TRBJ2-3; 8 bases map to TRBD1. V dropped 0 bases and J dropped 4; count of bases not matched to a gene: 6. This CDR3 is 16 amino acids long. CDR3 in DNA: TGTGCCAGCAGTTTAGCCCAGGGGGCGAGGTCAGATACGCAGTATTTT. It specifies CASSLAQGARSDTQYF.

This sequence joins TRBV15 and TRBJ2-7; 9 bases map to TRBD1. This CDR3 has 13 residues. Losses at the gene ends were 6 bases for V and 1 base for J; bases not matched to a gene: 1. CDR1 and CDR2 from the germline V gene are LNHNV and YYDKDF (reference sequence). CDR3 amino acids: CATRGTGSYEQYF. The CDR3 coding sequence is TGTGCCACCAGGGGGACAGGGTCCTACGAGCAGTACTTC.

The CDR3 region is CASSLTRGYTGELFF. The CDR3 nucleotides read TGTGCCAGCAGTTTGACGCGGGGGTACACCGGGGAGCTGTTTTTT. This chain uses TRBV27 with TRBJ2-2; 7 nucleotides agree with TRBD2. Germline V gene data show CDR1 as MNHEY and CDR2 as SMNVEV (reference sequence). V dropped 3 bases and J dropped 3; count of bases not matched to a gene: 4. The CDR3 runs to 15 residues.

This clonotype was picked up many times. This chain joins TRBV7-9 and TRBJ1-3; TRBD1 matches 7 bases. Unmatched junction bases numbered 2, after V lost 5 bases and J lost 1 base. Germline CDR1 and CDR2: SEHNR and FQNEAQ (reference sequence). The CDR3 consists of 14 residues. For the CDR3, the DNA is TGTGCCAGCAGCCTGACAGGGTCTGGAAACACCATATATTTT. It yields the protein CASSLTGSGNTIYF. Supplemented by reference TRBV7-9 and TRBJ1-3, the full variable domain reads DTGVSQNPRHKITKRGQNVTFRCDPISEHNRLYWYRQTLGQGPEFLTYFQNEAQLEKSRLLSDRFSAERPKGSFSTLEIQRTEQGDSAMYLCASSLTGSGNTIYFGEGSWLTVV.

This clonotype has more than one count but fewer than ten. This chain links TRBV12-3 or TRBV12-4 with TRBJ2-5, with 10 bases matching TRBD1. The CDR3 consists of 14 residues. V lost 5 bases to trimming and J lost 5 bases; unmatched junction nucleotides: 5. The CDR3 reads CASSRQGAAETQYF. Written as DNA, the CDR3 is TGTGCCAGCAGTCGACAGGGGGCGGCGGAGACCCAGTACTTC.

This sequence joins TRBV28 and TRBJ1-4, with no clear D. Germline V gene lookup returns CDR1 MDHEN and CDR2 SYDVKM. The CDR3 covers 14 residues. The V end was cut by 6 bases, the J end by 5 bases, with 13 bases between. CDR3 bases: TGTGCCAGCAGACCCCCTAGGCTCAATGAAAAACTGTTTTTT. As protein: CASRPPRLNEKLFF.

This clonotype was seen ten or more times. The genes are TRBV7-2 and TRBJ2-5; D not resolved. Germline values: CDR1 SGHTA, CDR2 FQGNSA. The length of the CDR3 is 12 residues. V lost 5 bases, J lost 1 base, and 5 bases lay in between. The CDR3 region has the DNA TGTGCCAGCAGCCAAGGCCAAGAGACCCAGTACTTC. It yields the protein CASSQGQETQYF.

In this sample, this clonotype turned up once. This chain uses TRBV6-6 with TRBJ1-6; D is unclear. This CDR3 spans 16 amino acids. V shed 2 bases and J shed 5 bases, with 13 bases lying between them. Germline assignment: CDR1 MNHNY and CDR2 SVGAGI (reference sequence). CDR3 coding DNA: TGTGCCAGCAGTTACAGCCAACTTGGAGATAATTCACCCCTCCACTTT. Amino acid sequence: CASSYSQLGDNSPLHF.

The V gene is TRBV28, the J gene TRBJ2-1; 10 nucleotides align to TRBD1. The CDR3 totals 14 residues. V dropped 6 bases and J dropped 6; count of bases not matched to a gene: 5. Germline V CDR1 and CDR2: MDHEN, SYDVKM. This CDR3 reads CASSRGTGVNEQFF. In nucleotides, the CDR3 is TGTGCCAGCAGCAGGGGGACAGGGGTCAATGAGCAGTTCTTC.

The rearrangement joins TRBV5-3 to TRBJ1-1; 7 bases agree with TRBD1. TRBV5-3 is treated as an ORF (open reading frame) with a function not yet certain. The J segment lost 7 bases and the V segment lost 8 bases, leaving 17 bases of the junction unmatched. The CDR3 spans 15 residues. The CDR3 spells CASSRDRTSVYEAFF. CDR3 nucleotide sequence: TGTGCCAGCAGCCGGGACAGAACGTCAGTCTATGAAGCTTTCTTT.

The V and J genes are TRBV7-6 and TRBJ1-2; possibly TRBD1 for D (6 bases). Trimming removed 3 bases from V and 6 bases from J, with 23 bases in between. The length of the CDR3 is 17 residues. Germline V gene data show CDR1 as SGHVS and CDR2 as FNYEAQ. The CDR3 nucleotides are TGTGCCAGCAGCTTTGGGGGTCAGGGGTTAAGGGAAGATGGCTACACCTTC. Its translation is CASSFGGQGLREDGYTF.

This clonotype has only a few counts. This sequence joins TRBV13 and TRBJ2-1; perhaps TRBD1 as D (5 bases). Trimming left V 4 bases short and J 1 base short, with 11 bases between. The germline gives CDR1 PRHDT, CDR2 FYEKMQ (reference sequence). The CDR3 spans 15 residues. The CDR3 DNA is TGTGCCAGCAGCTATCGACAGAGGTCCTACAATGAGCAGTTCTTC. This translates into CASSYRQRSYNEQFF.

The chain employs TRBV6-2 or TRBV6-3 and TRBJ2-5, with 7 bases lining up with TRBD2. Unmatched junction bases numbered 9, after V lost 3 bases and J lost 5 bases. The CDR3 has 15 residues. The V gene's germline CDR1 is MNHEY and CDR2 SVGEGT. The CDR3 DNA sequence: TGTGCCAGCAGTTATTCCCAGACTAGCCGGGAGACCCAGTACTTC. Its translation is CASSYSQTSRETQYF.

This clonotype was seen once. The chain links TRBV19 to TRBJ2-1; D is unresolved. CDR1 and CDR2 from the germline V gene are LNHDA and SQIVND (reference sequence). CDR3 length equals 13 residues. Trimming removed 6 bases from V and 8 bases from J, with 14 bases in between. As DNA, the CDR3 is TGTGCCAGTAGACCTACTATATTTGATGAGCAGTTCTTC. Translating it yields CASRPTIFDEQFF.

This clonotype has just a few counts. This chain connects TRBV19 to TRBJ1-5, with D unclear. Germline V gene sequence: CDR1 LNHDA, CDR2 SQIVND (reference sequence). Trimming left V 9 bases short and J 2 bases short, with 14 bases between. This CDR3 has 14 amino acids. The CDR3 loop reads CASRLLVGNQPQHF. The CDR3 bases are TGTGCCAGCCGGTTGTTGGTCGGCAATCAGCCCCAGCATTTT.

The table lists this clonotype with a count of one. The V call is TRBV4-3, the J call TRBJ2-3; D is uncertain. V dropped 1 base and J dropped 5 bases, with 13 bases sitting between them. CDR1 and CDR2 from the germline V gene are LGHNA and YSLEER. The CDR3 extends over 15 amino acids. In DNA form, the CDR3 reads TGCGCCAGCAGCCAAGGACTTGCCTCGGAAGATACGCAGTATTTT. This translates into CASSQGLASEDTQYF.

The chain employs TRBV11-1 and TRBJ2-1; 7 positions match TRBD1. Germline CDR1 is SGHAT and CDR2 is FQDESV (reference sequence). V shed 5 bases and J 1 base; nucleotides not matched to a gene: 8. The CDR3 runs 16 residues. The CDR3 region is CASSPVPRGSYNEQFF. The CDR3 DNA follows: TGTGCCAGCAGCCCCGTGCCCAGGGGGTCCTACAATGAGCAGTTCTTC.

This clonotype has a handful of counts. The genes are TRBV19 and TRBJ2-1, with TRBD1 matching over 11 bases. CDR3 size: 16 residues. The junction had 6 bases not matched to a gene; V was cut back by 5 bases and J by 3 bases. The germline gives CDR1 LNHDA, CDR2 SQIVND (reference sequence). This CDR3 reads CASSARGTGGYNEQFF. The CDR3 nucleotides are TGTGCCAGTAGTGCGAGGGGGACAGGGGGCTACAATGAGCAGTTCTTC.

A few counts support this clonotype. The chain uses TRBV9 and TRBJ2-6, with unresolved D. Germline values: CDR1 SGDLS, CDR2 YYNGEE. Trimming left V 0 bases short and J 3 bases short, with 4 bases between. This CDR3 region has 14 residues. This CDR3 reads CASSVGFGANVLTF. The CDR3 DNA is TGTGCCAGCAGCGTAGGTTTTGGGGCCAACGTCCTGACTTTC.

This clonotype occurred a few times. The genes are TRBV2 and TRBJ2-3, with TRBD2 as a possible D gene (5 bases). Trimming removed 9 bases at V and 2 bases at J, with 15 bases between. Germline V CDR1 and CDR2: SNHLY, FYNNEI. The CDR3 is made up of 14 amino acids. CDR3 coding DNA: TGTGCCAGACTCGATGCCCGGGACACAGATACGCAGTATTTT. Its translation: CARLDARDTDTQYF.

In this sample, this clonotype turned up a few times. The V call is TRBV20-1, the J call TRBJ2-7; either TRBD1 or TRBD2 may supply D (6 bases each). Germline V gene lookup returns CDR1 DFQATT and CDR2 SNEGSKA (reference sequence). This CDR3 comprises 18 residues. Trimming pared 0 bases from V and 0 bases from J, leaving 21 bases between. As DNA, the CDR3 is TGCAGTGCTAGAGAACGGTTCGGGACACGGGGGAGCTCCTACGAGCAGTACTTC. The encoded protein is CSARERFGTRGSSYEQYF.

This chain links TRBV19 with TRBJ1-1, with 8 bases that match TRBD1. CDR1 LNHDA and CDR2 SQIVND come from the germline V gene (reference sequence). CDR3 size: 14 residues. Trimming removed 6 bases from V and 11 bases from J; junction bases left unmatched: 14. The CDR3 bases are TGTGCCAGTAGCCCGGGACAGGCGTCCCGGGGGGCTTTCTTT. Translating it yields CASSPGQASRGAFF.

This clonotype was counted at least ten times. The chain links TRBV7-8 to TRBJ2-6; a possible D gene is TRBD1 (6 bases). Germline loops: CDR1 SGHVS, CDR2 FQNEAQ. The CDR3 has 18 amino acids. V lost 5 bases and J 0 bases, leaving 17 bases between the germline ends. The CDR3 loop reads CASSPDRDTNSGANVLTF. CDR3 nucleotide sequence: TGTGCCAGCAGCCCGGACCGGGACACGAACTCTGGGGCCAACGTCCTGACTTTC.

This clonotype was observed a few times. J is TRBJ2-7 and V is TRBV27, with TRBD1 matching 9 bases. From germline, CDR1 is MNHEY and CDR2 SMNVEV (reference sequence). V dropped 6 bases and J dropped 2; count of bases not matched to a gene: 5. The CDR3 totals 14 residues. CDR3 sequence (DNA): TGTGCCAGCAGCCCGACAGGGGGTCCCTACGAGCAGTACGTC. This encodes CASSPTGGPYEQYV.

A few counts support this clonotype. The chain couples TRBV4-3 to TRBJ1-2; D is unresolved. V lost 0 bases and J 4 bases, leaving 12 bases between the germline ends. In germline, CDR1 is LGHNA, CDR2 YSLEER. There are 15 residues in the CDR3. CDR3 in amino acids: CASSQDRPLGYGYTF. CDR3 DNA sequence: TGCGCCAGCAGCCAAGACCGGCCTTTGGGCTATGGCTACACCTTC.

The genes are TRBV2 and TRBJ1-5; D uncertain. The CDR3 runs to 16 residues. CDR1 and CDR2 from the germline V gene are SNHLY and FYNNEI. V dropped 2 bases and J dropped 2 bases, with 13 bases sitting between them. CDR3 in amino acids: CASSEMWAQGNQPQHF. CDR3 in DNA: TGTGCCAGCAGTGAAATGTGGGCGCAGGGCAATCAGCCCCAGCATTTT.

This clonotype was picked up a small number of times. The chain links TRBV20-1 to TRBJ2-1; 7 nucleotides agree with TRBD1. The germline V gene encodes CDR1 DFQATT and CDR2 SNEGSKA (reference sequence). The CDR3 is 16 residues long. V lost 3 bases to trimming and J lost 0 bases; unmatched junction nucleotides: 8. This chain's CDR3 is CSASQQGKGSYNEQFF. Here the CDR3 DNA reads TGCAGTGCTAGCCAACAGGGGAAGGGCTCCTACAATGAGCAGTTCTTC.

This chain uses TRBV14 with TRBJ2-7; D is unclear. The V gene's germline CDR1 is SGHDN and CDR2 FVKESK. This CDR3 comprises 14 residues. V was pared by 2 bases and J by 0 bases, with 8 bases between. CDR3: CASSQHAGSYEQYV. CDR3 in DNA: TGTGCCAGCAGCCAACACGCCGGCTCCTACGAGCAGTACGTC.

V and J are TRBV5-1 and TRBJ1-2; 7 bases agree with TRBD1. The CDR3 consists of 17 residues. Germline V gives CDR1 SGHRS, CDR2 YFSETQ. V dropped 0 bases and J dropped 3; count of bases not matched to a gene: 11. This CDR3 reads CASSLEGPAGGDYGYTF. The DNA for the CDR3 is TGCGCCAGCAGCTTGGAAGGTCCGGCAGGGGGGGACTATGGCTACACCTTC.